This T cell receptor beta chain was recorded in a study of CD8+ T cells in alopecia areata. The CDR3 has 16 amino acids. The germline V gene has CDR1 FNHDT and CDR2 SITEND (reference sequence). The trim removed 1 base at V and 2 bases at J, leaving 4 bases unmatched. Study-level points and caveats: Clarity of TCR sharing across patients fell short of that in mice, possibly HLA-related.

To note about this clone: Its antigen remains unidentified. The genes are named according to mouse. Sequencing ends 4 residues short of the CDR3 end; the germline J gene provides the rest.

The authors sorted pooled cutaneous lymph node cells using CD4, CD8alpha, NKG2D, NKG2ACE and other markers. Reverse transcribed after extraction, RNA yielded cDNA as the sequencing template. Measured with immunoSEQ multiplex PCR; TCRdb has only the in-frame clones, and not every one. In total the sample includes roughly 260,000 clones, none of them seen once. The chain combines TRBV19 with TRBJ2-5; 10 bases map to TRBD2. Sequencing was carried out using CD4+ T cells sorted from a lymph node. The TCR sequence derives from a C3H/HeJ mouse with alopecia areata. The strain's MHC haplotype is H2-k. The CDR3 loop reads CASSIKSGGAQDTQYF. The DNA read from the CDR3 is TGTGCCAGCAGTATAAAGTCTGGGGGGGCCCAAGAC.